This T cell receptor (beta chain) is from a study of spatial heterogeneity in lung cancer. At the level of the study: Each unique TCR and UMI combination was seen more than ten times on average in raw reads.

In TCRdb, the 5' RACE reads were re-called with MiXCR into one record per CDR3 protein. This sample yields around 12,000 distinct CDR3 sequences, of which 11% to 15% are seen a single time; about 35% belongs to the top ten. Study-level findings and limits: Follow-up blood showed ubiquitous expanded tumor TCRs less than blood at resection did.

This CDR3 has 14 amino acids. The germline gives CDR1 DFQATT, CDR2 SNEGSKA (reference sequence). V lost 3 bases to trimming and J lost 3 bases; unmatched junction nucleotides: 6. By sample share, this clonotype is medium-sized. Its antigen is undetermined. As for time point: sample taken at primary tumor resection. Sequencing of whole RNA from tumor, nontumor lung or frozen PBMC involved no sorting. 55 to 80 TRACERx patients with early, untreated non-small cell lung cancer donated samples. The sequencing here drew on PBMCs, taken at surgery. This receptor was taken from a male donor with early-stage non-small cell lung cancer. The chain is built from TRBV20-1 and TRBJ2-7, with TRBD1 matching over 9 bases. DNA of the CDR3: TGCAGTGCTAGCTTACCGGGACAGGGCTACGAGCAGTACTTC. This sequence encodes CSASLPGQGYEQYF.